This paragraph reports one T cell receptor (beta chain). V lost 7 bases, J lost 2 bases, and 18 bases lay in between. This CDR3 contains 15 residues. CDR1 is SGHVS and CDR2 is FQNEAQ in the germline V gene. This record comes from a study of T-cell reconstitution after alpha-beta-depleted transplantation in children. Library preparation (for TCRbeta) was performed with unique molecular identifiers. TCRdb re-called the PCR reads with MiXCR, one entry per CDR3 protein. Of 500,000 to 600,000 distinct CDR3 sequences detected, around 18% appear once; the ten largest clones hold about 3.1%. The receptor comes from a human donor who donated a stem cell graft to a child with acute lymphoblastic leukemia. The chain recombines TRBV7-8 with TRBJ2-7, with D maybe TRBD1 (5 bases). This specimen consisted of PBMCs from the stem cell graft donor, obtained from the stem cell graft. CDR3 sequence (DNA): TGTGCCAGCATCCCAGTCATGACAGCTACCTACGAGCAGTACTTC. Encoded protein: CASIPVMTATYEQYF.